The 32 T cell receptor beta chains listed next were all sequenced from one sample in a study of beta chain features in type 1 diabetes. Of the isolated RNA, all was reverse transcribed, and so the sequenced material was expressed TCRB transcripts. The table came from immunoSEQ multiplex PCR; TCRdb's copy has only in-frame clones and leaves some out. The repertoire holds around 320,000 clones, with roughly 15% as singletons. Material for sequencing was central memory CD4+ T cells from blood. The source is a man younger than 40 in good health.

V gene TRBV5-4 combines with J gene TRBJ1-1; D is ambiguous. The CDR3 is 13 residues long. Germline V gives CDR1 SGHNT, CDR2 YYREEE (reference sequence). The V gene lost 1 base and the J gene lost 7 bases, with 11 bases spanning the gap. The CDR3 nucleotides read TGTGCCAGCAGCTTGAGGTCCGGAGGTGAAGCTTTCTTT. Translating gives CASSLRSGGEAFF.

The CDR3 sequence is CASSQSRRNSVVEQYF. DNA of the CDR3: TGTGCCAGCTCACAGTCGAGGCGCAATAGTGTGGTCGAGCAGTACTTC. V is TRBV18 and J is TRBJ2-7; D is undetermined. Trimming left V 4 bases short and J 6 bases short, with 22 bases between. Germline CDR1 KGHSH, CDR2 LQKENI. This CDR3 has 16 amino acids. Complete variable domain (other parts from reference TRBV18 and TRBJ2-7): NAGVMQNPRHLVRRRGQEARLRCSPMKGHSHVYWYRQLPEEGLKFMVYLQKENIIDESGMPKERFSAEFPKEGPSILRIQQVVRGDSAAYFCASSQSRRNSVVEQYFGPGTRLTVT.

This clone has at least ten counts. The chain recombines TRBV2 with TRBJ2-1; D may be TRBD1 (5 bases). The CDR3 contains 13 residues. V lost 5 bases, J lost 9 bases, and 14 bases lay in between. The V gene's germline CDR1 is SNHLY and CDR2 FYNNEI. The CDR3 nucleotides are TGTGCCAGCAGTTCCCAACAGGTCGGTGAGCAGTTCTTC. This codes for CASSSQQVGEQFF.

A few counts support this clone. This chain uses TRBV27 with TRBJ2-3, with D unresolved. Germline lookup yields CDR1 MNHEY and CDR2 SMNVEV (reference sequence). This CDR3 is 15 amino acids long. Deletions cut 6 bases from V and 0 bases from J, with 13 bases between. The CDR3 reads CASSRSPDSTDTQYF. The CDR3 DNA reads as TGTGCCAGCAGCCGAAGCCCGGACAGCACAGATACGCAGTATTTT.

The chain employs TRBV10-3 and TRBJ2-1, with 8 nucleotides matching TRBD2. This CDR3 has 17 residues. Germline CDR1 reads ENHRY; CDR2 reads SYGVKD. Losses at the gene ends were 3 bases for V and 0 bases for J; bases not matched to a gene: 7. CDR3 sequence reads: CAISDSSGTSSYNEQFF. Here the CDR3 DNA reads TGTGCCATCAGTGACTCCTCCGGGACTAGCTCCTACAATGAGCAGTTCTTC.

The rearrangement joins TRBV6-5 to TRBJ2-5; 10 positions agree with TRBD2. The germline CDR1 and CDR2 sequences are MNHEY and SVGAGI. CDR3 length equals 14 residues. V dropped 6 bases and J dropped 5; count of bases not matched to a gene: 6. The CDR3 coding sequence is TGTGCCAGCAGCCCACTAGCGGGGCGGGAGACCCAGTACTTC. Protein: CASSPLAGRETQYF.

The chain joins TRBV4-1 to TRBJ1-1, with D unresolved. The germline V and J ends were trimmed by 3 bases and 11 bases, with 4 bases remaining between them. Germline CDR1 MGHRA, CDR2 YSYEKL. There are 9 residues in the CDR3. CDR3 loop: CASSQEAFF. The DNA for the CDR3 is TGCGCCAGCAGCCAGGAGGCTTTCTTT.

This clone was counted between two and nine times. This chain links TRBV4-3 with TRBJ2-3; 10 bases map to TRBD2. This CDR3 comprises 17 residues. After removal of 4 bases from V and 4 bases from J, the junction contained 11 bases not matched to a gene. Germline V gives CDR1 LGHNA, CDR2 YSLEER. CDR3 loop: CASSPEVAGGFADTQYF. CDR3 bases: TGCGCCAGCAGCCCTGAAGTAGCGGGAGGCTTTGCAGATACGCAGTATTTT.

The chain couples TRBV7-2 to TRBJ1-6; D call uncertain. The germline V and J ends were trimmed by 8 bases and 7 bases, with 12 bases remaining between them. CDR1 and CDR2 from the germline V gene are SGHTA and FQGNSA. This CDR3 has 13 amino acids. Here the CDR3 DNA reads TGTGCCAGCGGCCGAGGTCGGAATTCACCCCTCCACTTT. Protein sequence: CASGRGRNSPLHF.

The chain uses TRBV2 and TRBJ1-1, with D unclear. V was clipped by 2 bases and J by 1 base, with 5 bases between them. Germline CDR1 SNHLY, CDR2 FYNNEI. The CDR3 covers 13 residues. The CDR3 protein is CASSEIENTEAFF. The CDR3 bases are TGTGCCAGCAGTGAAATCGAGAACACTGAAGCTTTCTTT.

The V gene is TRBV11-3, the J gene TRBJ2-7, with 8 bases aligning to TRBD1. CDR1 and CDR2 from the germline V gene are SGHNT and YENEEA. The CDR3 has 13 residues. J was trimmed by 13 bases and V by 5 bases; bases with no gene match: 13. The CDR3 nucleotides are TGTGCCAGCAGCAGGGCTACGGGACAGGACTTTTACTTC. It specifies CASSRATGQDFYF.

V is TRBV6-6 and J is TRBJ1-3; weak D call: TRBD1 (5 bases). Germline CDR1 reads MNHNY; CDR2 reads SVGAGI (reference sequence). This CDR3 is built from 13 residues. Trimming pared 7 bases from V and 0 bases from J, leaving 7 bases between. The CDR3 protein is CASKDTSGNTIYF. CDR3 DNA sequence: TGTGCCAGCAAGGACACCTCTGGAAACACCATATATTTT.

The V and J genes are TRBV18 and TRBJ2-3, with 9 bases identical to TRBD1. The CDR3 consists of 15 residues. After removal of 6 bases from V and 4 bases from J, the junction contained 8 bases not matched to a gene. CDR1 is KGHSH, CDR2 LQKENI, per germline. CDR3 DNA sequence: TGTGCCAGCTCCCCCGGGACAGGGAACTCAGATACGCAGTATTTT. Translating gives CASSPGTGNSDTQYF.

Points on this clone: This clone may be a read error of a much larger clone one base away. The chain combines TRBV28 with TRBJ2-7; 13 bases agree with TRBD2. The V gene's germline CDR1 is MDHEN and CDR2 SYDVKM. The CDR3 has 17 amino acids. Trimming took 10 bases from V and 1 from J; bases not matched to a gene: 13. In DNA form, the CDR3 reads TGTGCCACCACTAGCGGGAGGGCCTTTCACCTATCCTACGAGCAGTACGTC. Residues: CATTSGRAFHLSYEQYV.

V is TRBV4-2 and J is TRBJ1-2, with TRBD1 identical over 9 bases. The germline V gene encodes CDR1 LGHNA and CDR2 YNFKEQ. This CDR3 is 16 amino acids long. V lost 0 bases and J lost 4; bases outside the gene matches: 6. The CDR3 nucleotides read TGTGCCAGCAGCCAAGACCGGGACAGGGATGCCTATGGCTACACCTTC. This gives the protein CASSQDRDRDAYGYTF.

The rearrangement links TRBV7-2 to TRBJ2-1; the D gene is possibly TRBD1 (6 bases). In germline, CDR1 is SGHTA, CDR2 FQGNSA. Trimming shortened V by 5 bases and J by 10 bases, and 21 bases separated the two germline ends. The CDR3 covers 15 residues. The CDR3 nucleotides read TGTGCCAGCAGCCGAAGACGGACCGGGACACAGGAGCAGTTCTTC. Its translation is CASSRRRTGTQEQFF.

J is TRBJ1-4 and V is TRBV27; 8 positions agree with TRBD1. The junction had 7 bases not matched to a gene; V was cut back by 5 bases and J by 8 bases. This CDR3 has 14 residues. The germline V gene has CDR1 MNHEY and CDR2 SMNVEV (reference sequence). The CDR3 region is CASSQTGVYEKLFF. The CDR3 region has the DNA TGTGCCAGCAGTCAGACAGGGGTGTACGAAAAACTGTTTTTT.

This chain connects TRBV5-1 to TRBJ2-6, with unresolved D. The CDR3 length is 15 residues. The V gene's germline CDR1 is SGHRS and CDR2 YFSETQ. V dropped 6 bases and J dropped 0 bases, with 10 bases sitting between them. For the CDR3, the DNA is TGCGCCAGCAACCCTATTGGCTCTGGGGCCAACGTCCTGACTTTC. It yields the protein CASNPIGSGANVLTF.

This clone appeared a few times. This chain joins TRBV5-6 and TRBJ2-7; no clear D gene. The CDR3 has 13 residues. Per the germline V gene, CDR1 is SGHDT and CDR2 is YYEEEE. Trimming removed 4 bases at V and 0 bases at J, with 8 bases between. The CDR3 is CASSPPNSYEQYF. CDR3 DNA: TGTGCCAGCAGCCCCCCAAACTCCTACGAGCAGTACTTC. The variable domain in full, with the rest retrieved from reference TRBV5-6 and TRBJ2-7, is DAGVTQSPTHLIKTRGQQVTLRCSPKSGHDTVSWYQQALGQGPQFIFQYYEEEERQRGNFPDRFSGHQFPNYSSELNVNALLLGDSALYLCASSPPNSYEQYFGPGTRLTVT.

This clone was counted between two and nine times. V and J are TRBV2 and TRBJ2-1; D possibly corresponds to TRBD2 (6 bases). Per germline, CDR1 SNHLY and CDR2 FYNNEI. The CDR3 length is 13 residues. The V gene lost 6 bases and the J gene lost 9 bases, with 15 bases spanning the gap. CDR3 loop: CASRNSGVVEQFF. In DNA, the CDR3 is TGTGCCAGCAGGAATTCGGGAGTAGTTGAGCAGTTCTTC.

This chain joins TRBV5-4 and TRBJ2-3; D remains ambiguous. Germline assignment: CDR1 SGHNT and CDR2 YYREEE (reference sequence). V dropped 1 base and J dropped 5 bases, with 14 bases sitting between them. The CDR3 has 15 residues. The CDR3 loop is CASSLTPHPGDTQYF. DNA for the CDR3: TGTGCCAGCAGCTTGACACCTCATCCGGGAGATACGCAGTATTTT.

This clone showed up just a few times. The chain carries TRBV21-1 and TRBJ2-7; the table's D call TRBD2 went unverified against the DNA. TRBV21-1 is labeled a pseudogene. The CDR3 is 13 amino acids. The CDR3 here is CASSKGSSYEQYF. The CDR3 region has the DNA TGTGCCAGCAGCAAAGGGTCTAGCTACGAGCAGTACTTC.

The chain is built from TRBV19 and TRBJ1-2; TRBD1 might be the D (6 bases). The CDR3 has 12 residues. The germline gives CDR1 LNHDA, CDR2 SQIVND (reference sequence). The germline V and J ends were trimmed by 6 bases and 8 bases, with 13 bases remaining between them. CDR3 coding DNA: TGTGCCAGTAGCCACAGGGCGGGCGGCTACACCTTC. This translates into CASSHRAGGYTF.

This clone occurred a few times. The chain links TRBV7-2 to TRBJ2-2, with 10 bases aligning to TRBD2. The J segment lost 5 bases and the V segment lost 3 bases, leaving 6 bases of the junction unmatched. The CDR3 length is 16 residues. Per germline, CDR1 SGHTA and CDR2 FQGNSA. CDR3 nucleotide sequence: TGTGCCAGCAGCTTGGCTAGCGGGAGTAGAACCGGGGAGCTGTTTTTT. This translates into CASSLASGSRTGELFF.

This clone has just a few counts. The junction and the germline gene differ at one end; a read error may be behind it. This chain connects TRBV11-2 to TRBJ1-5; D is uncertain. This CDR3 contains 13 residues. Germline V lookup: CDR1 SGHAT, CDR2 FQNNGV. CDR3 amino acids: CASSLDTALPQHF. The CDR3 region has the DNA TGTGCCAGCAGCCTAGACACGGCTCTGCCCCAGCATTTT.

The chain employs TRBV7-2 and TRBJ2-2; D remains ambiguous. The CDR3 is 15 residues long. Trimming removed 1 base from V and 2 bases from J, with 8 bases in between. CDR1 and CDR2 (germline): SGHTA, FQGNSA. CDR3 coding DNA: TGTGCCAGCAGCTTAGGTTGGGGAAACACCGGGGAGCTGTTTTTT. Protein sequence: CASSLGWGNTGELFF. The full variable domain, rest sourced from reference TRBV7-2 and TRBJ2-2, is GAGVSQSPSNKVTEKGKDVELRCDPISGHTALYWYRQSLGQGLEFLIYFQGNSAPDKSGLPSDRFSAERTGGSVSTLTIQRTQQEDSAVYLCASSLGWGNTGELFFGEGSRLTVL.

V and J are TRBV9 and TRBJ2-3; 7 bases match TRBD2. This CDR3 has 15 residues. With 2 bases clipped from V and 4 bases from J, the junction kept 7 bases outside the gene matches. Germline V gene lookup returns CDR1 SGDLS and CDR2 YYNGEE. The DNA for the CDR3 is TGTGCCAGCAGCGTTTTTGGCGGGGGATCAGATACGCAGTATTTT. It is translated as CASSVFGGGSDTQYF.

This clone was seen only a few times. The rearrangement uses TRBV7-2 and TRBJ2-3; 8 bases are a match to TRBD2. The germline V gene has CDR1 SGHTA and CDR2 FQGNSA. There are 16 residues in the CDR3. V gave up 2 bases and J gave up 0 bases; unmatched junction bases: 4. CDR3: CASSLIPSGSTDTQYF. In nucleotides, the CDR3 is TGTGCCAGCAGCTTAATCCCTAGCGGGAGCACAGATACGCAGTATTTT.

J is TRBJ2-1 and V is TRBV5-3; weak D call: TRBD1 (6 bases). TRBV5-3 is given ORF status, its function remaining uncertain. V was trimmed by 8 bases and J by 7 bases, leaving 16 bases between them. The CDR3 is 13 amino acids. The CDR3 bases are TGTGCCAGCAGCCAAGGACAGTCTAATGAGCAGTTCTTC. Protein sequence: CASSQGQSNEQFF.

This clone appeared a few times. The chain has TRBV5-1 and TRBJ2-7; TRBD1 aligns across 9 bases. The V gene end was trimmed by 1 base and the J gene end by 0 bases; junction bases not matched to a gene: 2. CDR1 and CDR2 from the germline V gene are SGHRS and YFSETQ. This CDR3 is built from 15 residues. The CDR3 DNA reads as TGCGCCAGCAGCTTGCCGGGACAGGGCTCCTACGAGCAGTACTTC. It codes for CASSLPGQGSYEQYF.

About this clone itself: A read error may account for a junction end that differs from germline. CDR3 in amino acids: CSAEKGLVGETQYF. In DNA form, the CDR3 reads TGCAGCGCTGAAAAGGGGCTAGTCGGGGAGACCCAGTACTTC. The chain has TRBV29-1 and TRBJ2-5, with D perhaps matching TRBD1 (5 bases). This CDR3 has 14 residues. CDR1 and CDR2 from the germline V gene are SQVTM and ANQGSEA.

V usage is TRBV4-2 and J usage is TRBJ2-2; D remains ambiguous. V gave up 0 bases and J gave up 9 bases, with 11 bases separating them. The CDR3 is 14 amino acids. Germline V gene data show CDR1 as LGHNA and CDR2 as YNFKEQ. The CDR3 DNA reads TGTGCCAGCAGCCAAGAAGCTACAAACCGGGAGCTGTTTTTT. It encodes CASSQEATNRELFF.